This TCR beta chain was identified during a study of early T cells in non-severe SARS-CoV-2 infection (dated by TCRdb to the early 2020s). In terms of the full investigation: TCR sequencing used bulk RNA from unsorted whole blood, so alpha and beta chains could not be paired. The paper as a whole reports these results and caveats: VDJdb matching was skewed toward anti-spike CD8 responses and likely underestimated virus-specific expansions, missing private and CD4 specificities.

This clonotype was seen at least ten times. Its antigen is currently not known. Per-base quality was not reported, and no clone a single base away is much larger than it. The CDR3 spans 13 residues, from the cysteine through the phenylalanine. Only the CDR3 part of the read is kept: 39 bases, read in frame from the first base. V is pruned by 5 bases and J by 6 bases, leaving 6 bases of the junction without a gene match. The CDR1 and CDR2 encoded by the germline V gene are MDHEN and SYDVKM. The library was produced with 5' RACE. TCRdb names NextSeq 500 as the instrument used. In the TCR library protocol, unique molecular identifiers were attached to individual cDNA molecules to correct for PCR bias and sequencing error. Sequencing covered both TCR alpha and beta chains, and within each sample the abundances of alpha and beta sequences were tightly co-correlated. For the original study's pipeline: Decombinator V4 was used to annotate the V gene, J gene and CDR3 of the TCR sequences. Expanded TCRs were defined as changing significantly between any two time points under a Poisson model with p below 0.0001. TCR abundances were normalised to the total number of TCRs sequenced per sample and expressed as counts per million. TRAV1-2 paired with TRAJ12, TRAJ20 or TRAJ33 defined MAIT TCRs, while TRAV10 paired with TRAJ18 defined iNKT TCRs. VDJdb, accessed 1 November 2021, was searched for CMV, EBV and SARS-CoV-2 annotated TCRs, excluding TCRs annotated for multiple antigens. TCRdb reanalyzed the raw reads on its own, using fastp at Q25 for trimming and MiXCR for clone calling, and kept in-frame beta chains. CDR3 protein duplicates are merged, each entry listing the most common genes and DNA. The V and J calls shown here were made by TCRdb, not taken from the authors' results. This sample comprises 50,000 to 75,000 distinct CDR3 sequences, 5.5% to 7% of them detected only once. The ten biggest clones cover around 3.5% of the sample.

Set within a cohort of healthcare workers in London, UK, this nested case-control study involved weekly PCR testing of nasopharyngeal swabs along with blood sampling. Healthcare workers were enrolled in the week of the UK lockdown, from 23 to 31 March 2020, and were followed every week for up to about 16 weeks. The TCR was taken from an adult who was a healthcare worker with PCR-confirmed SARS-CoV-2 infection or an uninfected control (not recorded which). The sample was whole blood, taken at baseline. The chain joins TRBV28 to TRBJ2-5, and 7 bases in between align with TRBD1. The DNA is TGTGCCAGCAGTACGACAGGGCGGCAGACCCAGTACTTC. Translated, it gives CASSTTGRQTQYF.